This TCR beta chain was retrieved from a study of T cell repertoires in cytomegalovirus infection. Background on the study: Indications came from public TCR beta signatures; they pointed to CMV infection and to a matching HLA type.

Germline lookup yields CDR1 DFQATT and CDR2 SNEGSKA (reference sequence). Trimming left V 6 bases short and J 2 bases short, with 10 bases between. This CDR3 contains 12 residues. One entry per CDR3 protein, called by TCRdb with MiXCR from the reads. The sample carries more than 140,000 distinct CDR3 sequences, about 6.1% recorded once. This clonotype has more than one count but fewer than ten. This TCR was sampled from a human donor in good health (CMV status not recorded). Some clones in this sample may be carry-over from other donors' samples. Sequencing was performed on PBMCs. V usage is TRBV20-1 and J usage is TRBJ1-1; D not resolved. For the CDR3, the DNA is TGCAGTGCCCGGACCTCTAACACTGAAGCTTTCTTT. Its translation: CSARTSNTEAFF.